This is a list of T cell receptor beta chains from one sample in a study of control samples from healthy donors and cancer patients. Profiled with immunoSEQ multiplex PCR; TCRdb holds only in-frame clones, not every one. This table has approximately 90,000 clones, approximately 84% appearing once. The specimen was PBMCs. The origin of the receptors is a man aged 65-85 years with lung cancer. The CDR3 runs from the conserved cysteine through the conserved F or W. A D gene is named only where the DNA matches it firmly. Not every row has a clone size; where given, it reads once, few, many or a size class.

d_gene	v_gene	j_gene	abundance	CDR3nt	CDR3aa
TRBD1	TRBV27	TRBJ1-6	.	TGTGCCAGCAGTTTTCGACAGGGCAATTCACCCCTCCACTTT	CASSFRQGNSPLHF
.	TRBV6-5	TRBJ2-3	.	TGTGCCAGCAGTTACCTACGTGGGGGGTGGGATACGCAGTATTTT	CASSYLRGGWDTQYF
.	TRBV2	TRBJ2-1	.	TGTGCCACTGGGCTGGGGGCCTACAATGAGCAGTTCTTC	CATGLGAYNEQFF
.	TRBV7-2	TRBJ2-3	.	TGTGCCAGCAGCTTAGTGGCGGGGGCTAAGGGAGATACGCAGTATTTT	CASSLVAGAKGDTQYF
TRBD1	TRBV6-2/TRBV6-3	TRBJ2-7	.	TGTGCCAGCAGTTCCCCGGACAGGGTCTCCTACGAGCAGTACTTC	CASSSPDRVSYEQYF
TRBD1	TRBV5-4	TRBJ1-1	.	TGTGCCAGCAGCTTGACAGGGGTCACTGAAGCTTTCTTT	CASSLTGVTEAFF
.	TRBV6-5	TRBJ1-4	few	TGTGCCAGCAGCCGGTCAACGAATGAAAAACTGTTTTTT	CASSRSTNEKLFF
TRBD1	TRBV7-9	TRBJ2-5	few	TGTGCCAGCAGCTTAGGGTCTGGGACAGGGTCAGAGACCCAGTACTTC	CASSLGSGTGSETQYF
.	TRBV15	TRBJ2-3	.	TGTGCCACCAGCAGAGATTTCATCTCAAGCACAGATACGCAGTATTTT	CATSRDFISSTDTQYF
.	TRBV9	TRBJ1-6	.	TGTGCCAGCAGCCAGGCGAGGTATATAGATAATTCACCCCTCCACTTT	CASSQARYIDNSPLHF
TRBD1	TRBV30	TRBJ1-6	few	TGTGCCTGGGGCTCCGGGACAGGGTCTTCACCCCTCCACTTT	CAWGSGTGSSPLHF
.	TRBV5-6	TRBJ1-5	few	TGTGCCAGCAGCTTGGCCGGGGGAGGGTGGGATCAGCCCCAGCATTTT	CASSLAGGGWDQPQHF
TRBD1	TRBV11-2	TRBJ2-7	.	TGTGCCAGCAGCTTAGAAGGGACAGGGGTTCACGAGCAGTACTTC	CASSLEGTGVHEQYF
.	TRBV9	TRBJ2-1	.	TGTGCCAGCAGCTCAGGGGTCACTCTGGGGTACAATGAGCAGTTCTTC	CASSSGVTLGYNEQFF
.	TRBV27	TRBJ2-2	.	TGTGCCAGCATACTTCGGGGTGGGAACGGGGAGCTGTTTTTT	CASILRGGNGELFF
TRBD2	TRBV3-1/TRBV3-2	TRBJ2-3	.	TGTGCCAGCAGCCAGGCTAGCGGGGGGCGGCACACAGATACGCAGTATTTT	CASSQASGGRHTDTQYF
.	TRBV7-8	TRBJ1-6	.	TGTGCCAGCAGCGTTGAAAGCTCCTATAATTCACCCCTCCACTTT	CASSVESSYNSPLHF
.	TRBV12-3/TRBV12-4	TRBJ2-7	many	TGTGCCAGCAGTTTAGGCAGCCCCTACGAGCAGTACTTC	CASSLGSPYEQYF
.	TRBV4-3	TRBJ1-6	.	TGCGCCAGCAGCCAAGATCGAGGGGGACGAAGCTCACCCCTCCACTTT	CASSQDRGGRSSPLHF
TRBD1	TRBV5-4	TRBJ1-1	.	TGTGCCAGCAGCTCCGAGTCGACAGGGCCGAACACTGAAGCTTTCTTT	CASSSESTGPNTEAFF
TRBD1	TRBV25-1	TRBJ1-5	.	TGTGCCAGCAGCACCGGGACAGTAATTTGGCCCCAGCATTTT	CASSTGTVIWPQHF
.	TRBV15	TRBJ1-5	.	TGTGCCACCAGCCGGGGTCCCGCGAACGATCAGCCCCAGCATTTT	CATSRGPANDQPQHF
.	TRBV4-1	TRBJ1-2	.	TGCGCCAGCAGCCCGGCCGCGAGGCAAGCGGGCTACACCTTC	CASSPAARQAGYTF
.	TRBV24-1	TRBJ2-5	.	TGTGCCACCAGTGATACCGAGACAGGGAGGGTGACCCAGTACTTC	CATSDTETGRVTQYF
TRBD1	TRBV30	TRBJ2-2	.	TGTGCCTGGAGACCCAGGGGGTCTGGGACCGGGGAGCTGTTTTTT	CAWRPRGSGTGELFF